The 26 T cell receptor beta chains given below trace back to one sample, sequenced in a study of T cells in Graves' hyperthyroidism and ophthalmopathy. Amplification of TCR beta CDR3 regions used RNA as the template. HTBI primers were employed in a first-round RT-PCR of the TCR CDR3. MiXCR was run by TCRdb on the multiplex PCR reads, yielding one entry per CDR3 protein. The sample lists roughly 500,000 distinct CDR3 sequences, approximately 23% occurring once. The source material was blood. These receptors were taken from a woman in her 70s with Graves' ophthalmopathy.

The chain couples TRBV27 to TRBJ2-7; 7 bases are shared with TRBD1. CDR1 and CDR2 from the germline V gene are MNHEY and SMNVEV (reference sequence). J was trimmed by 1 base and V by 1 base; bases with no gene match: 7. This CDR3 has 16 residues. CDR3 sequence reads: CASSLFGDSKSYEQYF. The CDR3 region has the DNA TGTGCCAGCAGTTTATTTGGGGACAGCAAGTCCTACGAGCAGTACTTC.

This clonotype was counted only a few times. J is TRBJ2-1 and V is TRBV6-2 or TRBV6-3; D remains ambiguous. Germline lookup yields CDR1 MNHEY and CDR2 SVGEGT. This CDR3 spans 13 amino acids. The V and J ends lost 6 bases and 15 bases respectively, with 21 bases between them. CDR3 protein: CASSKYPRVNRFF. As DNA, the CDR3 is TGTGCCAGCAGCAAATACCCTAGGGTGAATAGGTTCTTC.

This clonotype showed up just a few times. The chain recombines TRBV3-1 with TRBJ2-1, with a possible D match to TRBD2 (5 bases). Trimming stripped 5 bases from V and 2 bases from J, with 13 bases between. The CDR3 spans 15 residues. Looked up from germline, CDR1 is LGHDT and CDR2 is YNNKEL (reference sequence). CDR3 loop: CASSSSGPAYNEQFF. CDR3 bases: TGTGCCAGCAGCTCCAGCGGTCCGGCCTACAATGAGCAGTTCTTC.

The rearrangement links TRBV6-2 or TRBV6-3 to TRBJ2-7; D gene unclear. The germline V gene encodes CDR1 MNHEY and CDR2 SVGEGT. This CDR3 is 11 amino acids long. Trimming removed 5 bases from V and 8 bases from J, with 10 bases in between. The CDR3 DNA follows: TGTGCCAGCAGTATTCCGGAGAAGCAGTACTTC. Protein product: CASSIPEKQYF.

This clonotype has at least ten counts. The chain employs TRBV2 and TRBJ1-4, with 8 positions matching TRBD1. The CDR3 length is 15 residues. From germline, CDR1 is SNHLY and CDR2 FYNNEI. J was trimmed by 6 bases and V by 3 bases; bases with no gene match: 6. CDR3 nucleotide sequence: TGTGCCAGCAGTGAGGGCGGACAGGGTTATGAAAAACTGTTTTTT. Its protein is CASSEGGQGYEKLFF. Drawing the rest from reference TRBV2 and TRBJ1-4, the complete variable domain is EPEVTQTPSHQVTQMGQEVILRCVPISNHLYFYWYRQILGQKVEFLVSFYNNEISEKSEIFDDQFSVERPDGSNFTLKIRSTKLEDSAMYFCASSEGGQGYEKLFFGSGTQLSVL.

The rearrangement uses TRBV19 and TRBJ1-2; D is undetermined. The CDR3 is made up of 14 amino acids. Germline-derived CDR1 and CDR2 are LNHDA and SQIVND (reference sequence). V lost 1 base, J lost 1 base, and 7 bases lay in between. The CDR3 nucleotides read TGTGCCAGTAGTATAGGAGATATTAACTATGGCTACACCTTC. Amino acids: CASSIGDINYGYTF. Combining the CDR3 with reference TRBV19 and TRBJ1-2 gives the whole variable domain DGGITQSPKYLFRKEGQNVTLSCEQNLNHDAMYWYRQDPGQGLRLIYYSQIVNDFQKGDIAEGYSVSREKKESFPLTVTSAQKNPTAFYLCASSIGDINYGYTFGSGTRLTVV.

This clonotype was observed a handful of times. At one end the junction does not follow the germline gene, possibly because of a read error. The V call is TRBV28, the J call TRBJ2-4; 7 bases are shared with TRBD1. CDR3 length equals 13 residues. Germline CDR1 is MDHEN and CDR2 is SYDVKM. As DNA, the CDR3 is TGTGCCACCCAGACAGGGTTCAAAAACATTCGGTACTTC. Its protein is CATQTGFKNIRYF.

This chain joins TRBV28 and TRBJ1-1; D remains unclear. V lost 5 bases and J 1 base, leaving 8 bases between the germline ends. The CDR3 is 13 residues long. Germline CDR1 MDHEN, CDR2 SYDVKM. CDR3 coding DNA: TGTGCCAGCAGTGGTCCGGGGAACACTGAAGCTTTCTTT. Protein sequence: CASSGPGNTEAFF.

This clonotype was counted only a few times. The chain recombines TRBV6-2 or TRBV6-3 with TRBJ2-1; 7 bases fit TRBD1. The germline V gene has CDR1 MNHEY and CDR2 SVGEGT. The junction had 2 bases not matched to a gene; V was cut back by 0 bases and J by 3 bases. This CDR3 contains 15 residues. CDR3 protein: CASSYSGQRYNEQFF. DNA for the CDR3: TGTGCCAGCAGTTACTCGGGACAGCGCTACAATGAGCAGTTCTTC.

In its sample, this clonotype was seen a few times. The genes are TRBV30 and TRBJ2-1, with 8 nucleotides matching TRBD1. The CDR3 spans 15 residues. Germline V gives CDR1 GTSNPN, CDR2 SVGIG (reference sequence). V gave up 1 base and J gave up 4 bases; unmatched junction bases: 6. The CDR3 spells CAWSGRQGNYNEQFF. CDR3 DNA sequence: TGTGCCTGGAGTGGGAGACAGGGGAATTACAATGAGCAGTTCTTC.

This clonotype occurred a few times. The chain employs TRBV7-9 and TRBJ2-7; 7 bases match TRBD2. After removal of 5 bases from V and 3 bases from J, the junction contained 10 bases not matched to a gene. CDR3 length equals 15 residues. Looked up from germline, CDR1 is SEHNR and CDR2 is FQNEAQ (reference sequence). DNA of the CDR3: TGTGCCAGCAGCCCCCCTAGCGGATTCTACTACGAGCAGTACTTC. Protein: CASSPPSGFYYEQYF.

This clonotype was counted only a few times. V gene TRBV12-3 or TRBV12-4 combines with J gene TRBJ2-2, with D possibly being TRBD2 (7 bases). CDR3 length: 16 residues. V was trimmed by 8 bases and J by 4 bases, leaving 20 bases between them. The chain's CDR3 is CASAPAGGLGTGELFF. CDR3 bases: TGTGCCAGCGCGCCCGCCGGGGGGCTTGGCACCGGGGAGCTGTTTTTT.

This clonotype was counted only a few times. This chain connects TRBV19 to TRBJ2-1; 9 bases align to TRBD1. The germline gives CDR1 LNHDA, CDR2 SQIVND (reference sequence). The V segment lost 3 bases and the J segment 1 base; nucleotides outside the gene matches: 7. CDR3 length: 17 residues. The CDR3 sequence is CASSISTGGRSYNEQFF. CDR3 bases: TGTGCCAGTAGTATTTCTACAGGGGGCCGTTCCTACAATGAGCAGTTCTTC.

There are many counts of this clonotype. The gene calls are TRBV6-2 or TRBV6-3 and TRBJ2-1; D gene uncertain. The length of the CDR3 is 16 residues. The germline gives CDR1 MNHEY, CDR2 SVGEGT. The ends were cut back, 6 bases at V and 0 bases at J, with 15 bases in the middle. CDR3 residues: CASSTGHTVSYNEQFF. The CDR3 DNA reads TGTGCCAGCAGCACGGGTCACACAGTCTCCTACAATGAGCAGTTCTTC.

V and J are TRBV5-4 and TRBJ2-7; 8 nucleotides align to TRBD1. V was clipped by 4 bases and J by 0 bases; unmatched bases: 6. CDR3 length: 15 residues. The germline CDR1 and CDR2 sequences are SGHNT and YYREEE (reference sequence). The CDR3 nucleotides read TGTGCCAGCAGCCCAGGGGGCCTTGTCTCCTACGAGCAGTACTTC. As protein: CASSPGGLVSYEQYF.

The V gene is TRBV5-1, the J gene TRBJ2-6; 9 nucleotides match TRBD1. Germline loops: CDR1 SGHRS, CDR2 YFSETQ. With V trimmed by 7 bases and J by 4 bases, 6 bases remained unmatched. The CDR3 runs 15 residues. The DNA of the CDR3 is TGCGCCAGCGGGACAGGGTCGAACGGGGCCAACGTCCTGACTTTC. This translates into CASGTGSNGANVLTF.

CDR3 DNA sequence: TGTGCCAGCAATTCGGGGGATACGCAGTATTTT. Translation: CASNSGDTQYF. The V call is TRBV6-5, the J call TRBJ2-3, with a weak D call TRBD2 (5 bases). Germline loops: CDR1 MNHEY, CDR2 SVGAGI. V shed 7 bases and J shed 6 bases, with 8 bases lying between them. The CDR3 runs to 11 residues.

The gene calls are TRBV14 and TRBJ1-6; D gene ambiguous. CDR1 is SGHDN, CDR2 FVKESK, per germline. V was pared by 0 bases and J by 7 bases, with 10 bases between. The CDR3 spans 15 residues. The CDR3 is CASSQEVTRNSPLHF. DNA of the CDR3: TGTGCCAGCAGCCAAGAAGTAACACGAAATTCACCCCTCCACTTT. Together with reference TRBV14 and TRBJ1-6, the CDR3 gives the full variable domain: EAGVTQFPSHSVIEKGQTVTLRCDPISGHDNLYWYRRVMGKEIKFLLHFVKESKQDESGMPNNRFLAERTGGTYSTLKVQPAELEDSGVYFCASSQEVTRNSPLHFGNGTRLTVT.

DNA for the CDR3: TGCAGTGCTAGTCTGGACAGCAACTCCTACGAGCAGTACTTC. This translates into CSASLDSNSYEQYF. V and J are TRBV20-1 and TRBJ2-7; perhaps TRBD1 as D (6 bases). The CDR3 contains 14 residues. With 3 bases removed from V and 0 bases from J, the gap between germline ends came to 12 bases. In germline, CDR1 is DFQATT, CDR2 SNEGSKA (reference sequence).

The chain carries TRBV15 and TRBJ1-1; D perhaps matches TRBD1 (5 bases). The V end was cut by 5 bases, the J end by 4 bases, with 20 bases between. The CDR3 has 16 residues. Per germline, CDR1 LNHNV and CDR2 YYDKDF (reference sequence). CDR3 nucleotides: TGTGCCACCAGCTCCGGACATCGGGCGGGTACCACTGAAGCTTTCTTT. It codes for CATSSGHRAGTTEAFF.

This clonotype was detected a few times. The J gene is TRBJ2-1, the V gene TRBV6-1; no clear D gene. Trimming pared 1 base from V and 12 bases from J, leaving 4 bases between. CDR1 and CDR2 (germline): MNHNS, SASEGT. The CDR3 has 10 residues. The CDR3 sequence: CASSEEGQFF. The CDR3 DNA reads TGTGCCAGCAGTGAAGAGGGGCAGTTCTTC.

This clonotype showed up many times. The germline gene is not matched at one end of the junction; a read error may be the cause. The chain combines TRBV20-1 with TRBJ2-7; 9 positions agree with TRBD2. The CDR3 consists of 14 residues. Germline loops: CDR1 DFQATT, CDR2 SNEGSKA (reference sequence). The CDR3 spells CSARASGRLYGQYF. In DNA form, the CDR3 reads TGCAGTGCTAGAGCCAGCGGGAGGCTTTACGGGCAGTACTTC.

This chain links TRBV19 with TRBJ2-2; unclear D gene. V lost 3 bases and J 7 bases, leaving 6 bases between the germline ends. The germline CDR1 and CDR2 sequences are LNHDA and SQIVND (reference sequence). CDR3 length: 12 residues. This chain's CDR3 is CASSILGGELFF. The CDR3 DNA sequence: TGTGCCAGTAGTATCTTGGGCGGGGAGCTGTTTTTT.

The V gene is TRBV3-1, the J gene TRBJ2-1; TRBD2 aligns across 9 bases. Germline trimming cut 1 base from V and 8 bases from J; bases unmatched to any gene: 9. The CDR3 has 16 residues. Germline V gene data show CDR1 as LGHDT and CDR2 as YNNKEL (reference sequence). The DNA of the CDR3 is TGTGCCAGCAGCCAAGGTGTACCCGGGACTAGCCATGAGCAGTTCTTC. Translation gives CASSQGVPGTSHEQFF.

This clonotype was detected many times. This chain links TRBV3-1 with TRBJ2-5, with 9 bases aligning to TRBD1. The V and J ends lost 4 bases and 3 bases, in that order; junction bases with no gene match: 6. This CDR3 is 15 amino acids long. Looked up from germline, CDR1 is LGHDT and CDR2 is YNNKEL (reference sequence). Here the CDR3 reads CASSPRTGEEETQYF. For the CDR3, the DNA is TGTGCCAGCAGCCCCCGGACAGGGGAGGAAGAGACCCAGTACTTC.

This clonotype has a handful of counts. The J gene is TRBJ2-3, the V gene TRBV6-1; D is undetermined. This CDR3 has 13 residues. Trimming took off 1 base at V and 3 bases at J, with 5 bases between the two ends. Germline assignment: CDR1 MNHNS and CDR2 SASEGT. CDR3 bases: TGTGCCAGCAGTGAAGGTCAGACAGATACGCAGTATTTT. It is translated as CASSEGQTDTQYF.